This TCR beta chain derives from a study of human T cells and chemical hapten exposure. Across the study: In the sensitization step, 2% DPC was placed on about 2 cm by about 2 cm of upper inner arm skin. Study-wide results and caveats: Among TCRs, those above 1 in 1000 frequency were unaffected by DPC sensitization.

Specified time point: patch test 1, 2 weeks after DPC sensitization. Treatment given: therapeutic diphenylcyclopropenone sensitization with weekly scalp DPC. Total RNA was extracted from unfractionated whole blood. Germline loops: CDR1 SGHVS, CDR2 FNYEAQ. The trim removed 4 bases at V and 8 bases at J, leaving 6 bases unmatched. This CDR3 contains 14 residues. TCRdb ran MiXCR on the RACE reads and lists one entry per CDR3 protein. The table records 95,000 to 150,000 distinct CDR3 sequences, around 13% of them present only once. In its sample, this clonotype was seen a few times. What it binds is unknown.

Here the sequenced sample was whole blood, taken in connection with sensitization to the hapten diphenylcyclopropenone (DPC). The TCR was taken from a man younger than 30 with alopecia areata. Some clones in this sample may be carry-over from other donors' samples. The J gene is TRBJ2-1, the V gene TRBV7-6; TRBD2 aligns across 9 bases. This CDR3 reads CASSSWRGGHEQFF. CDR3 DNA sequence: TGTGCCAGCAGCTCCTGGCGGGGGGGCCATGAGCAGTTCTTC.